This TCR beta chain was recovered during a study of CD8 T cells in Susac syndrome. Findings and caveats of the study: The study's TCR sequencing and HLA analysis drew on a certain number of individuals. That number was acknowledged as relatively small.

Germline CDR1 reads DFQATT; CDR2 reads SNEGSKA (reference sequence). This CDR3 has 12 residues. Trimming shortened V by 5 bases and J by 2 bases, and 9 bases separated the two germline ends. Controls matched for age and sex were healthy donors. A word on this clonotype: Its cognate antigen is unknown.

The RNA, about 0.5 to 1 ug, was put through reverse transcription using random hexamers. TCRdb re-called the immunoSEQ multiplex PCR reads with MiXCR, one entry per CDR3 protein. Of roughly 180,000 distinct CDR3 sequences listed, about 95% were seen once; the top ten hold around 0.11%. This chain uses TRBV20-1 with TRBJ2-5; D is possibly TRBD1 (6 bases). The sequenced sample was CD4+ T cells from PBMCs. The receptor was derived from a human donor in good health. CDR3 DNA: TGCAGTGCTGGACAGTTACAAGAGACCCAGTACTTC. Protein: CSAGQLQETQYF.